This TCR beta chain is drawn from a study of blood T cell repertoires in COVID-19. This CDR3 spans 13 amino acids. Germline V CDR1 and CDR2: SGHRS, YFSETQ. The V end was cut by 4 bases, the J end by 0 bases, with 8 bases between. On this clone: The sample contains more than one DNA sequence encoding this CDR3.

The repertoire was sequenced with immunoSEQ multiplex PCR; TCRdb's copy has only in-frame clones and lacks some. The sample records roughly 120,000 clones, around 89% being singletons. Material: peripheral blood. The J gene is TRBJ2-7, the V gene TRBV5-1; a weak D match, TRBD2 (6 bases). This TCR came from a man in his 70s with active or convalescent COVID-19. The CDR3 sequence is CASSGGSSYEQYF. The CDR3 DNA reads as TGCGCCAGCAGCGGGGGGAGCTCCTACGAGCAGTACTTC.